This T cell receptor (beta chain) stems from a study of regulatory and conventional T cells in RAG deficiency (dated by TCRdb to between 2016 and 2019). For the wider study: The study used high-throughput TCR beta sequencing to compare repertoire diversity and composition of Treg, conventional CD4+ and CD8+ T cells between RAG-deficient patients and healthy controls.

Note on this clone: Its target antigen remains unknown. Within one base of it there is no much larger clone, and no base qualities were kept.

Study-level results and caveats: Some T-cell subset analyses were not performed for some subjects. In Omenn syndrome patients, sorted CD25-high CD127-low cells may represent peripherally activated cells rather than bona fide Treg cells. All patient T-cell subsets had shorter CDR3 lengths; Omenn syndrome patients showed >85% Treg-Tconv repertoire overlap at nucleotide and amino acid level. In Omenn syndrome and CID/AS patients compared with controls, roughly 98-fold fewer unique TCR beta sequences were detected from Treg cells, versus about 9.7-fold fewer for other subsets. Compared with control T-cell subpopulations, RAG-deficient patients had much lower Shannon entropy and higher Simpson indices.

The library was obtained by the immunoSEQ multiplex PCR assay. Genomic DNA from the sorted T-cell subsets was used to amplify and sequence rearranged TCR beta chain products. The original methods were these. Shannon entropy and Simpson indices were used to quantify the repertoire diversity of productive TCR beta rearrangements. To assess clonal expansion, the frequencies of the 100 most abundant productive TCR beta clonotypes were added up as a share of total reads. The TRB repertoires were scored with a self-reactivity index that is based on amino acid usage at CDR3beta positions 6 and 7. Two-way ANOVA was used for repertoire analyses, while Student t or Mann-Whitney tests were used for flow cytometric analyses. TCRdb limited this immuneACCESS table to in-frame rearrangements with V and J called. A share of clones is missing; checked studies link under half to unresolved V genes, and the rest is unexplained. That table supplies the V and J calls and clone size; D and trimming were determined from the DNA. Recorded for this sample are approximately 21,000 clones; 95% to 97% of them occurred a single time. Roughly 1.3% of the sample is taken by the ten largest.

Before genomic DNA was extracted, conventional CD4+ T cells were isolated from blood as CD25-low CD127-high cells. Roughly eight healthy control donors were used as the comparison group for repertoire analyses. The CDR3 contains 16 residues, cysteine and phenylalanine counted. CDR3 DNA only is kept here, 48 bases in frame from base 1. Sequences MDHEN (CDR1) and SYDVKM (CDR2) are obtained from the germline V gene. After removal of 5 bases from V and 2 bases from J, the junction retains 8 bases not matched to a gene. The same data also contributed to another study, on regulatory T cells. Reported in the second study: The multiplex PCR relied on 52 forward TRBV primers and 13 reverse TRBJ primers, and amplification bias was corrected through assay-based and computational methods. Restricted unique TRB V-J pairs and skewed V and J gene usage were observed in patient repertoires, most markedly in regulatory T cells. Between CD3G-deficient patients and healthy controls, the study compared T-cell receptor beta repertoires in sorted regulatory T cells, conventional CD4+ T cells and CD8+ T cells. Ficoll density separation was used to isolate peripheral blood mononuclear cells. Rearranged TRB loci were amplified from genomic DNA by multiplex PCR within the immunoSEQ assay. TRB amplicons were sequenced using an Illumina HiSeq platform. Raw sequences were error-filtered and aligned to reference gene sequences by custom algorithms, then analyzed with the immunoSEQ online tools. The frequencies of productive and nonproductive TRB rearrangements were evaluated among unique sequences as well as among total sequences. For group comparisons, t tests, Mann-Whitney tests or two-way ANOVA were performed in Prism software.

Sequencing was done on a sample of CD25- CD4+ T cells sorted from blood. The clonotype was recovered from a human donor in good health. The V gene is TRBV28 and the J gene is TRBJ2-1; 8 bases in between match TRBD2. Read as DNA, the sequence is TGTGCCAGCAGTGGGGGGTCCGGGGGGGCCTACAATGAGCAGTTCTTC. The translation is CASSGGSGGAYNEQFF.